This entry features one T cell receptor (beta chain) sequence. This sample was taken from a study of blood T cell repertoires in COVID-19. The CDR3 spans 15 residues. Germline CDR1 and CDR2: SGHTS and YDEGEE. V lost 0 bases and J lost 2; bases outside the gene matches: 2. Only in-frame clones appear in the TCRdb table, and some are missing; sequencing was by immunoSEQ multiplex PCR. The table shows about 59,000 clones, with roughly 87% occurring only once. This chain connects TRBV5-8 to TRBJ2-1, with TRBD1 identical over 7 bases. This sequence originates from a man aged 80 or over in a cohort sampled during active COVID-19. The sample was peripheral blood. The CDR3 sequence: CASSLDRGPYNEQFF. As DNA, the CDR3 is TGTGCCAGCAGCTTGGACAGGGGACCCTACAATGAGCAGTTCTTC. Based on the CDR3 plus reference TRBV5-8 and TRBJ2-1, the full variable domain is EAGVTQSPTHLIKTRGQQATLRCSPISGHTSVYWYQQALGLGLQFLLWYDEGEERNRGNFPPRFSGRQFPNYSSELNVNALELEDSALYLCASSLDRGPYNEQFFGPGTRLTVL.